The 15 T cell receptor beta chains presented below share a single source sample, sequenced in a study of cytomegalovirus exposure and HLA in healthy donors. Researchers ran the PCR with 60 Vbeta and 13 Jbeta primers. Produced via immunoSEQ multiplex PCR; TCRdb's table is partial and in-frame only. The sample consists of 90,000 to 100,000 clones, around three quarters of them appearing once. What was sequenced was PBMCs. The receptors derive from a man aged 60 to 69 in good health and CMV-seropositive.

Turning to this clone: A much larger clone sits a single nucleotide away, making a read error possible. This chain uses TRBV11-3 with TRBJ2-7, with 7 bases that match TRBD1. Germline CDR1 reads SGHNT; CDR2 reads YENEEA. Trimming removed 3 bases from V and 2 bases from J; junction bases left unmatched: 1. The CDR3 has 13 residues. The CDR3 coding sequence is TGTGCCAGCAGCTTGGGACAGACCTACGAGCAGTACTTC. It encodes CASSLGQTYEQYF.

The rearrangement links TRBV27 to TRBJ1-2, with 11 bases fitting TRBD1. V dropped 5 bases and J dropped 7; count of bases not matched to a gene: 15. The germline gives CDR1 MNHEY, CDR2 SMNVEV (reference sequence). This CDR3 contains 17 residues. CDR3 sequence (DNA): TGTGCCAGCAGTCCCCGCCGCCTGGGACAGGGGGAACTTGGCTACACCTTC. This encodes CASSPRRLGQGELGYTF.

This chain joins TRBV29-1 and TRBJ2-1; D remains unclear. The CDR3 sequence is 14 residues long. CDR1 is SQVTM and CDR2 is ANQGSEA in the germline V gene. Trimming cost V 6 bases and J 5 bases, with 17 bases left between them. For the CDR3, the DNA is TGCAGCGTCCCAGAAGCAGGAAAGAACAATGAGCAGTTCTTC. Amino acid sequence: CSVPEAGKNNEQFF.

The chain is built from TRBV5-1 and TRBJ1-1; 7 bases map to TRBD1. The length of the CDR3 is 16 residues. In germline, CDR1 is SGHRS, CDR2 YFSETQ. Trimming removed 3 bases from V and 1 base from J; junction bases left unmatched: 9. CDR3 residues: CASSWADRDTNTEAFF. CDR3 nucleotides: TGCGCCAGCAGCTGGGCAGACAGGGATACGAACACTGAAGCTTTCTTT.

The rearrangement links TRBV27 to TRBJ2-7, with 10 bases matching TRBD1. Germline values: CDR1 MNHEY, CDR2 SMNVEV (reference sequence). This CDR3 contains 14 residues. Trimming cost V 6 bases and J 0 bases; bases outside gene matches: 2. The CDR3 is CASRTGGFSYEQYF. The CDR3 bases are TGTGCCAGCAGGACAGGGGGCTTCTCCTACGAGCAGTACTTC.

The CDR3: CASSQVGQGEFTAKNIQYF. The CDR3 DNA follows: TGCGCCAGCAGCCAAGTTGGACAGGGGGAATTTACGGCCAAAAACATTCAGTACTTC. The genes are TRBV4-3 and TRBJ2-4; 10 nucleotides match TRBD1. The CDR3 spans 19 residues. CDR1 is LGHNA and CDR2 is YSLEER in the germline V gene. V was clipped by 1 base and J by 1 base; unmatched bases: 10.

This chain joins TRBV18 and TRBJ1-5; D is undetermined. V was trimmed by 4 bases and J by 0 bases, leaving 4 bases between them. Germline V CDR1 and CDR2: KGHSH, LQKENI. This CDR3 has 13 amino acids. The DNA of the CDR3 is TGTGCCAGCTCACTTAATAGCAATCAGCCCCAGCATTTT. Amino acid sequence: CASSLNSNQPQHF.

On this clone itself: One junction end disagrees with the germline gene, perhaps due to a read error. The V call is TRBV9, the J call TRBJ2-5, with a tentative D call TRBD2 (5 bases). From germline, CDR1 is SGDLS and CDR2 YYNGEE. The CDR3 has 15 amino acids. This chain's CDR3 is CASSNAAGGWETQYF. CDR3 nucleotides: TGTGCCAGCAGCAACGCTGCAGGCGGTTGGGAGACTCAGTACTTC.

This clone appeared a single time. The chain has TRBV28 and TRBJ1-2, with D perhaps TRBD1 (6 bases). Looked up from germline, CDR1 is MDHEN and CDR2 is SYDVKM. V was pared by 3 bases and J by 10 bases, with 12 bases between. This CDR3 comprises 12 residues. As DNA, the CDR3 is TGTGCCAGCAGTTTCGGGGGGCGCGACTACACCTTC. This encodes CASSFGGRDYTF.

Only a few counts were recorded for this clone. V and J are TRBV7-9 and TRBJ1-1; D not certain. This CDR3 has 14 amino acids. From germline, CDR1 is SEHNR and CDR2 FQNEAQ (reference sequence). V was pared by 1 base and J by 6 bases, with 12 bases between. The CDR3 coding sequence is TGTGCCAGCAGCTTAGTTGGCCCCTCCGCTGAAGCTTTCTTT. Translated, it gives CASSLVGPSAEAFF.

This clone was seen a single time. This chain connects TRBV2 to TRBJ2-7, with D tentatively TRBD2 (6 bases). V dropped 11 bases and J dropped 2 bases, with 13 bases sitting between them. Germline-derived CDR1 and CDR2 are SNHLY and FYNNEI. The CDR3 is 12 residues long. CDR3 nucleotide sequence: TGTGCCGCCTCCCCGGGGGCCTACGAGCAGTACTTC. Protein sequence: CAASPGAYEQYF.

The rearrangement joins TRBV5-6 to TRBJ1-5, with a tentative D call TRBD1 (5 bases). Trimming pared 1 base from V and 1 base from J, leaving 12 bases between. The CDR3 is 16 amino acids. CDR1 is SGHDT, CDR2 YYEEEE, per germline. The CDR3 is CASSLLGRASNQPQHF. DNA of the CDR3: TGTGCCAGCAGCTTGCTTGGCAGGGCAAGCAATCAGCCCCAGCATTTT.

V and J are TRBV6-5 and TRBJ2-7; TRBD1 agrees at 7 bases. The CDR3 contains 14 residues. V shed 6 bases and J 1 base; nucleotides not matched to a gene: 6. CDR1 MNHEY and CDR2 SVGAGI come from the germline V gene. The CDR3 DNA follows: TGTGCCAGCAGCCAGGGGACAGCTTCCTACGAGCAGTACTTC. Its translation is CASSQGTASYEQYF.

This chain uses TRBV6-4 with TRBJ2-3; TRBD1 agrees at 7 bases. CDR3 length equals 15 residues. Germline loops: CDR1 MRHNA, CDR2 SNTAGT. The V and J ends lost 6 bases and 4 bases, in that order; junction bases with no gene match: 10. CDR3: CASREQGIGSDTQYF. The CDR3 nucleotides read TGTGCCAGCAGAGAACAGGGGATCGGCTCAGATACGCAGTATTTT.

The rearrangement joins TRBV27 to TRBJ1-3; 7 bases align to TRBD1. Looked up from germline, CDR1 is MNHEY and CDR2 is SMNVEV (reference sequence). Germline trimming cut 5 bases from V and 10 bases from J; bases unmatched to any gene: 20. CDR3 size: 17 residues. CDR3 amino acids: CASSPSPGTVGVRTIYF. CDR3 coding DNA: TGTGCCAGCAGTCCTTCACCGGGGACAGTCGGGGTTCGGACCATATATTTT.